Below are 19 T cell receptor beta chains sequenced from a single sample in a study of T cell repertoires in cytomegalovirus infection. MiXCR, applied by TCRdb to the reads, yields one record per CDR3 protein. The sample has 200,000 to 300,000 distinct CDR3 sequences, roughly 9% seen once; the top ten hold roughly 16%. The sample consisted of PBMCs. The source is a human donor in good health (CMV status not recorded). Some clones in this sample may be carry-over from other donors' samples.

A few counts support this clonotype. This chain joins TRBV2 and TRBJ1-2, with TRBD1 as a possible D gene (5 bases). The V and J ends lost 4 bases and 5 bases respectively, with 14 bases between them. Germline lookup yields CDR1 SNHLY and CDR2 FYNNEI. The CDR3 spans 14 residues. In DNA, the CDR3 is TGTGCCAGCAGTGCTGGGCAGGGATCGTATGGCTACACCTTC. As protein: CASSAGQGSYGYTF.

This clonotype was recorded a few times. The genes are TRBV19 and TRBJ2-1; 11 bases fit TRBD2. After removal of 3 bases from V and 9 bases from J, the junction contained 4 bases not matched to a gene. Germline-derived CDR1 and CDR2 are LNHDA and SQIVND (reference sequence). This CDR3 has 14 amino acids. Here the CDR3 reads CASSITSGRSEQFF. CDR3 DNA sequence: TGTGCCAGTAGTATTACTAGCGGGAGAAGTGAGCAGTTCTTC.

This clonotype was recorded at least ten times. At one end the junction does not follow the germline gene, possibly because of a read error. The chain couples TRBV19 to TRBJ1-1; D might be TRBD1 (5 bases). This CDR3 is built from 14 residues. Germline loops: CDR1 LNHDA, CDR2 SQIVND (reference sequence). In nucleotides, the CDR3 is TGTGCCAGTAGTTTAAGCCGGGACCCCACTCAAGCTTTCTTT. It yields the protein CASSLSRDPTQAFF.

This clonotype was counted at least ten times. V gene TRBV7-2 combines with J gene TRBJ1-6; no clear D gene. The ends were cut back, 4 bases at V and 9 bases at J, with 10 bases in the middle. The germline CDR1 and CDR2 sequences are SGHTA and FQGNSA. This CDR3 has 13 amino acids. The CDR3 is CASSSRVVSPLHF. CDR3 nucleotides: TGTGCCAGCAGCTCTAGAGTAGTTTCACCCCTCCACTTT.

This clonotype was found many times. The chain is built from TRBV4-1 and TRBJ1-4, with D unclear. In germline, CDR1 is MGHRA, CDR2 YSYEKL. The CDR3 has 18 residues. Between the trimmed V and J ends, which lost 0 bases and 5 bases, there was a span of 19 bases. This CDR3 is CASSQDHMGTPSNEKLFF. CDR3 coding DNA: TGCGCCAGCAGCCAAGATCATATGGGAACACCTTCCAATGAAAAACTGTTTTTT.

This clonotype was recorded at least ten times. The chain links TRBV7-6 to TRBJ2-3; 10 bases align to TRBD1. The V segment lost 2 bases and the J segment 2 bases; nucleotides outside the gene matches: 4. Germline CDR1 SGHVS, CDR2 FNYEAQ. The CDR3 is made up of 16 amino acids. The CDR3 sequence is CASSLRDRGATDTQYF. The CDR3, as DNA: TGTGCCAGCAGCTTACGGGACAGGGGTGCCACAGATACGCAGTATTTT. The full variable domain, in which reference TRBV7-6 and TRBJ2-3 provide the parts outside the CDR3, is GAGVSQSPRYKVTKRGQDVALRCDPISGHVSLYWYRQALGQGPEFLTYFNYEAQQDKSGLPNDRFSAERPEGSISTLTIQRTEQRDSAMYRCASSLRDRGATDTQYFGPGTRLTVL.

This clonotype has more than one count but fewer than ten. The gene calls are TRBV7-6 and TRBJ1-1; maybe TRBD1 (6 bases). Germline V lookup: CDR1 SGHVS, CDR2 FNYEAQ. CDR3 length equals 12 residues. V lost 8 bases and J lost 9, with 16 bases in between. The CDR3 region has the DNA TGTGCCAGCCAGGGGAGTTCCCTGAAAGCTTTCTTT. Encoded protein: CASQGSSLKAFF.

The V call is TRBV20-1, the J call TRBJ1-2; the D gene is possibly TRBD1 (6 bases). V was clipped by 3 bases and J by 7 bases, with 12 bases between them. Germline V lookup: CDR1 DFQATT, CDR2 SNEGSKA (reference sequence). The CDR3 extends over 12 amino acids. The CDR3 region has the DNA TGCAGTGCTAGTTTCGGGGGCGCTGGCTACACCTTC. Translated, it gives CSASFGGAGYTF.

This clonotype was seen ten or more times. The chain links TRBV30 to TRBJ2-1; possible D gene TRBD2, 6 bases. The V gene's germline CDR1 is GTSNPN and CDR2 SVGIG (reference sequence). This CDR3 is 14 amino acids long. V was clipped by 5 bases and J by 5 bases, with 16 bases between them. The CDR3 sequence: CAWGRGSSNNEQFF. CDR3 bases: TGTGCCTGGGGACGGGGGAGCTCGAACAATGAGCAGTTCTTC.

The chain recombines TRBV6-2 or TRBV6-3 with TRBJ1-1, with D possibly matching TRBD1 (6 bases). V gave up 10 bases and J gave up 4 bases, with 19 bases separating them. This CDR3 comprises 14 residues. Germline CDR1 is MNHEY and CDR2 is SVGEGT. CDR3 protein: CATRGAGGSTEAFF. In DNA, the CDR3 is TGTGCCACCCGGGGGGCCGGGGGTTCCACTGAAGCTTTCTTT.

This clonotype was found many times. This rearrangement joins TRBV29-1 to TRBJ2-2; TRBD2 agrees at 10 bases. Germline CDR1 reads SQVTM; CDR2 reads ANQGSEA. Trimming cost V 4 bases and J 7 bases; bases outside gene matches: 6. The CDR3 totals 14 residues. The CDR3 here is CSVVAGGSVGELFF. CDR3 DNA sequence: TGCAGCGTTGTAGCGGGGGGAAGTGTCGGGGAGCTGTTTTTT.

The sample holds a few counts of this clonotype. V usage is TRBV19 and J usage is TRBJ2-1; no definite D call. V was trimmed by 5 bases and J by 7 bases, leaving 12 bases between them. The CDR3 covers 13 residues. In germline, CDR1 is LNHDA, CDR2 SQIVND (reference sequence). The CDR3 sequence: CASSPIPANEQFF. CDR3 coding DNA: TGTGCCAGTAGTCCGATCCCTGCTAATGAGCAGTTCTTC.

This clonotype occurred many times. The rearrangement uses TRBV2 and TRBJ1-2; no clear D gene. From germline, CDR1 is SNHLY and CDR2 FYNNEI. The length of the CDR3 is 15 residues. Trimming took 8 bases from V and 9 from J, leaving 25 bases between them. The CDR3 DNA reads as TGTGCCAGCTTTGGGCCGGACGGCTCAGGAACTAGCTACACCTTC. Encoded protein: CASFGPDGSGTSYTF.

The rearrangement links TRBV2 to TRBJ2-7; D possibly corresponds to TRBD2 (7 bases). The CDR3 length is 13 residues. Trimming left V 7 bases short and J 3 bases short, with 13 bases between. The V gene's germline CDR1 is SNHLY and CDR2 FYNNEI. The CDR3 coding sequence is TGTGCCAGCACGTACGGGGGGCTCTACGAGCAGTACTTC. Amino acids: CASTYGGLYEQYF.

This clonotype appeared many times. The V gene is TRBV19, the J gene TRBJ1-5, with D perhaps TRBD1 (5 bases). Trimming removed 3 bases at V and 9 bases at J, with 24 bases between. CDR3 length: 17 residues. Germline V gene sequence: CDR1 LNHDA, CDR2 SQIVND (reference sequence). The CDR3 DNA reads TGTGCCAGTAGTATGGGGCTGGGAGCTTCATATCTGCCGCCCCAGCATTTT. It specifies CASSMGLGASYLPPQHF. The whole variable domain, remainder taken from reference TRBV19 and TRBJ1-5, is DGGITQSPKYLFRKEGQNVTLSCEQNLNHDAMYWYRQDPGQGLRLIYYSQIVNDFQKGDIAEGYSVSREKKESFPLTVTSAQKNPTAFYLCASSMGLGASYLPPQHFGDGTRLSIL.

The J gene is TRBJ1-4, the V gene TRBV5-6; D unclear. The germline gives CDR1 SGHDT, CDR2 YYEEEE. This CDR3 is 14 amino acids long. V dropped 2 bases and J dropped 5 bases, with 10 bases sitting between them. CDR3 coding DNA: TGTGCCAGCAGCTTTAAGGCGCAAAATGAAAAACTGTTTTTT. This encodes CASSFKAQNEKLFF.

With respect to this clonotype: This may stem from a read error, because a much larger clone lies one nucleotide away. As DNA, the CDR3 is TGTCCCAGCACCCCCCCCCAGGCCACAGATACGCAGTATTTT. This codes for CPSTPPQATDTQYF. The rearrangement joins TRBV7-2 to TRBJ2-3; the D is unclear. The CDR3 runs 14 residues. Looked up from germline, CDR1 is SGHTA and CDR2 is FQGNSA.

This clonotype was seen many times. The V call is TRBV7-8, the J call TRBJ2-7; the D is unclear. Germline CDR1 reads SGHVS; CDR2 reads FQNEAQ. The CDR3 covers 18 residues. V was shortened by 0 bases and J by 0 bases, with 18 bases between the two germline ends. The CDR3 reads CASSLAHAGRSLSYEQYF. Written as DNA, the CDR3 is TGTGCCAGCAGCTTAGCCCATGCTGGGCGGTCGCTCTCCTACGAGCAGTACTTC.

This clonotype was observed many times. The chain combines TRBV7-9 with TRBJ2-2; no reliable D call. The CDR3 has 13 amino acids. Between the trimmed V and J ends, which lost 1 base and 6 bases, there was a span of 6 bases. Germline V gene lookup returns CDR1 SEHNR and CDR2 FQNEAQ (reference sequence). The CDR3 bases are TGTGCCAGCAGCTTAGAGATGTCCGGGGAGCTGTTTTTT. It is translated as CASSLEMSGELFF.